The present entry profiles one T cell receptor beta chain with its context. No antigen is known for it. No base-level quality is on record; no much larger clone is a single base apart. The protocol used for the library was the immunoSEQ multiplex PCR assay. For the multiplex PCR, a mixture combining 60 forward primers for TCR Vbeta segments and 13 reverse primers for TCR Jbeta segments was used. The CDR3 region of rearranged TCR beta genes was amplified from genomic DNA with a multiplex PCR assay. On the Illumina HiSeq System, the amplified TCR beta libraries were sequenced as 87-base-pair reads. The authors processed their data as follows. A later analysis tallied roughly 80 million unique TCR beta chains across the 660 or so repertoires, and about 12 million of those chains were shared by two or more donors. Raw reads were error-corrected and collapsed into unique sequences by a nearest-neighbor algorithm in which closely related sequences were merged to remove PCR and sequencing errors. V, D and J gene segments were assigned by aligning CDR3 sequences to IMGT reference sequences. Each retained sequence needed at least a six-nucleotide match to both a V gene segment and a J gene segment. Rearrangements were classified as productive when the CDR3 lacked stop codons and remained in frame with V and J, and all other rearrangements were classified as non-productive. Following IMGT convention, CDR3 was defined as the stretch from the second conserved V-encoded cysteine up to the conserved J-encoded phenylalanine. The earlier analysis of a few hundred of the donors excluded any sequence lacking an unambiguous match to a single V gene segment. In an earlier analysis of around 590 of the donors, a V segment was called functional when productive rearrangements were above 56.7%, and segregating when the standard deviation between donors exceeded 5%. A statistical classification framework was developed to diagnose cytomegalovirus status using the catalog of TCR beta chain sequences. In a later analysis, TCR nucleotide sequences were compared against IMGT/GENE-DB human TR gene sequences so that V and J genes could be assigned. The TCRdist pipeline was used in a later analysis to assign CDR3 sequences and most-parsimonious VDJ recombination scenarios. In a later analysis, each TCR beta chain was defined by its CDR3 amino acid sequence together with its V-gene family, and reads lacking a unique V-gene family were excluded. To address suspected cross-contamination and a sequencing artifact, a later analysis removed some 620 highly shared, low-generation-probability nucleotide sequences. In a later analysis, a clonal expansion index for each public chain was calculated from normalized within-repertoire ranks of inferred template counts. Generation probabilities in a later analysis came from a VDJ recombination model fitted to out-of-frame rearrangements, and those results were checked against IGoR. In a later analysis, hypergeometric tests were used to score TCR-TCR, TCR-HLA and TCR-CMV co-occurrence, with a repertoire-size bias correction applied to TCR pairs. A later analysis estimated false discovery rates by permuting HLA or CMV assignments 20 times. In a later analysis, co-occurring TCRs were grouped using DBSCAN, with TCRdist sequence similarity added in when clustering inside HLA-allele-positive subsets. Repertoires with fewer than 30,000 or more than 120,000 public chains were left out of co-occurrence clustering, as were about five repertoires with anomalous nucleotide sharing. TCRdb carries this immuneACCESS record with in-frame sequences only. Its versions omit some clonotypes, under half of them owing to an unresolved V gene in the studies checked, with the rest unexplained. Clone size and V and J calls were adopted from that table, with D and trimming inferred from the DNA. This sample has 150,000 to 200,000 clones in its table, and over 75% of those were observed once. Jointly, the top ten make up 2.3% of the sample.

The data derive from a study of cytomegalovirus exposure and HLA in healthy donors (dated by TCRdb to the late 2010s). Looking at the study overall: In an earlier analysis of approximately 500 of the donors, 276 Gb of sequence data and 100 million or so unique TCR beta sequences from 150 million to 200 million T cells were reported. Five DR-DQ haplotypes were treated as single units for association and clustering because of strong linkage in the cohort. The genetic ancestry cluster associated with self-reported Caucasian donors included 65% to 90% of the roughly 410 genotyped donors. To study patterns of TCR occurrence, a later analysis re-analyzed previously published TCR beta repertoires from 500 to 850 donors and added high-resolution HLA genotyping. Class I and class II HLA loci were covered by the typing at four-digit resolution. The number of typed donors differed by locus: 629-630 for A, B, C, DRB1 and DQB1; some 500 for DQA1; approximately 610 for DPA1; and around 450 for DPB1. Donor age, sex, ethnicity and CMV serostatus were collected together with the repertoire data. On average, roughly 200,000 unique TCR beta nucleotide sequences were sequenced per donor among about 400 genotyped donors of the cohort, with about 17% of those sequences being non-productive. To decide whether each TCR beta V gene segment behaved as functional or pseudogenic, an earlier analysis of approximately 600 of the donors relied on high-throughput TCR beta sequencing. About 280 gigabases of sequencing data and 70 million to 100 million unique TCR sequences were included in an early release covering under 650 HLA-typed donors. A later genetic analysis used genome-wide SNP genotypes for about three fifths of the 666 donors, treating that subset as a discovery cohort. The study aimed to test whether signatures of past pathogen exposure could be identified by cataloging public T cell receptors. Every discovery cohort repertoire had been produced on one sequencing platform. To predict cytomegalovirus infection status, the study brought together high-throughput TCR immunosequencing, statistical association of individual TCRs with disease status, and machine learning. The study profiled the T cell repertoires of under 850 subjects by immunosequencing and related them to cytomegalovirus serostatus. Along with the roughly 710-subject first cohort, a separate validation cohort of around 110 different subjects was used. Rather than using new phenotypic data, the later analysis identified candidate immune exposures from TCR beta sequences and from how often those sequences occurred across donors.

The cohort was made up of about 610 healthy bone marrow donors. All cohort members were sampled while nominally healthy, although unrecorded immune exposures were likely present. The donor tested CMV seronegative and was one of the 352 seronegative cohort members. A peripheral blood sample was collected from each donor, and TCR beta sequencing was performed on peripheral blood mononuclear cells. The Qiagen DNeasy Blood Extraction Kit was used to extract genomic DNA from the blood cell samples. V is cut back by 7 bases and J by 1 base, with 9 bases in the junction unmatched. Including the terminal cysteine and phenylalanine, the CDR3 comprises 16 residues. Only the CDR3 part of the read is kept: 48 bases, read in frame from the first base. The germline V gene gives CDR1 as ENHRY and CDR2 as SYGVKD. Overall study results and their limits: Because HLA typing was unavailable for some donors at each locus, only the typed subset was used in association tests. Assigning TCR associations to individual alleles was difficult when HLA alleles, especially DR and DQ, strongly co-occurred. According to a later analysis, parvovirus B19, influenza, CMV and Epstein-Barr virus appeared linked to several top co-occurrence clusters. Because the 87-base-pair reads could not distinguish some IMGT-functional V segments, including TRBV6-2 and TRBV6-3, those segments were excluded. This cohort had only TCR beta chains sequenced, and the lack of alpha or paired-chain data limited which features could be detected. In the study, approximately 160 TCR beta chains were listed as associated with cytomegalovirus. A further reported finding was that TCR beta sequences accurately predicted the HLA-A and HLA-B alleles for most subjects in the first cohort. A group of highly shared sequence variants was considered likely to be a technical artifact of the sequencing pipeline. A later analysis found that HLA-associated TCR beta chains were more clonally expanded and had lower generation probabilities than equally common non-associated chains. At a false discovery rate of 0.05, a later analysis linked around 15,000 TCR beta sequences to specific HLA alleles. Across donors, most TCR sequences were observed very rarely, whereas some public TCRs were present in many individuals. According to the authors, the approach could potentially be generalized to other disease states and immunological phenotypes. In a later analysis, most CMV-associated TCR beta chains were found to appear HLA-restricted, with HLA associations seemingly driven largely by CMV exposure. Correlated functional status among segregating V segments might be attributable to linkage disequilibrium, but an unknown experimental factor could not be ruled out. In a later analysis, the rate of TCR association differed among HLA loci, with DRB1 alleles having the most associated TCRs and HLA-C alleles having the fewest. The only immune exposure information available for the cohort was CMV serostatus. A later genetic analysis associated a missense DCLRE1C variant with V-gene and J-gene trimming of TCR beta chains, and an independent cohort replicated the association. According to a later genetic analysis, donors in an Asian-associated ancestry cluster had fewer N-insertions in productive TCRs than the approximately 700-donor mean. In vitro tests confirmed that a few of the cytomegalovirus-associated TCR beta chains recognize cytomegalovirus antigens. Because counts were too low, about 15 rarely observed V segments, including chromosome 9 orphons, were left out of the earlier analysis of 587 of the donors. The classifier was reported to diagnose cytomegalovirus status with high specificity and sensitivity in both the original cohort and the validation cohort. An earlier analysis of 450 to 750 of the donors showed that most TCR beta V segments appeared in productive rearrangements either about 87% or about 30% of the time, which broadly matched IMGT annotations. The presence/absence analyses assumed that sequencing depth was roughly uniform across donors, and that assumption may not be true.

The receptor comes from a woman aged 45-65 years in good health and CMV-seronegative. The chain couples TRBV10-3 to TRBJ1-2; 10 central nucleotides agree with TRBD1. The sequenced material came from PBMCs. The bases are TGTGCCATCAAAGAGGACAGGGGGTGGGGTAACTATGGCTACACCTTC. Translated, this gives CAIKEDRGWGNYGYTF.